This T cell receptor (beta chain) was recorded in a study of blood T cell repertoires in COVID-19. As for the study in general: From T cells, B-cell-depleted T cells, or PBMCs came the material, which was cDNA or gDNA.

As processed by the authors: Amplified reference gene primers provided the basis for estimating nucleated cell counts. Sequencing used immunoSEQ multiplex PCR; TCRdb keeps in-frame clones, though not all of them. The V and J calls and clone size were taken over from that table, and D and trimming were inferred from the DNA. The sample carries about 320,000 clones, 85% to 90% recorded once. This clone was seen many times. The CDR3 is 13 amino acids. J was trimmed by 10 bases and V by 1 base; bases with no gene match: 3. Germline V gene data show CDR1 as SQVTM and CDR2 as ANQGSEA. This TCR derives from a woman aged 25 to 39 with COVID-19, enrolled during active disease. Sequencing was carried out using peripheral blood. The V call is TRBV29-1, the J call TRBJ1-4; 10 positions match TRBD1. CDR3 in DNA: TGCAGCGTTGAAGGGACAGGGGGTGGAAAACTGTTTTTT. As protein: CSVEGTGGGKLFF.